The clone carrying this T cell receptor (beta chain) was picked up many times. These data come from a study of T cells after yellow fever vaccination. V dropped 0 bases and J dropped 6; count of bases not matched to a gene: 3. Germline V CDR1 and CDR2: MNHEY, SVGEGT. The CDR3 is 14 residues long. General study points: Weaker overall, the secondary response nonetheless peaked faster (day 5 versus 15). Vaccine-responding clonotypes were almost all undetectable in sorted memory subsets on day 0.

UMIs and a universal primer site were added when TCR cDNA was made by 5'RACE template switching. TCRdb ran MiXCR on the 5' RACE reads and lists one entry per CDR3 protein. Of about 13,000 distinct CDR3 sequences listed, roughly 4.6% are singletons. This material consisted of PBMCs, either bulk or a sorted T-cell subset (CD4+, CD8+, memory, or dextramer-sorted; not recorded which), taken 45 days after the yellow fever booster vaccination. The TCR was taken from a man aged 25-45 years who received the YFV17D yellow fever vaccine. The chain links TRBV6-2 or TRBV6-3 to TRBJ2-7; 9 positions match TRBD1. DNA for the CDR3: TGTGCCAGCAGTTACTCCGACAGGGGGGGCGAGCAGTACTTC. This encodes CASSYSDRGGEQYF.